These 27 T cell receptor beta chains were sequenced from one sample in a study of blood T cell repertoires in COVID-19. Sequencing was performed with immunoSEQ multiplex PCR; in TCRdb, only in-frame clones are kept and a portion is missing. The sample yields about 270,000 clones, about 89% seen once. Specimen: PBMCs or T cells enriched from blood (not recorded which). These receptors were obtained from a woman under 30 who had recovered from COVID-19.

The V and J genes are TRBV5-1 and TRBJ2-7; D gene unclear. The CDR3 length is 15 residues. V lost 0 bases and J lost 0, with 10 bases in between. CDR1 and CDR2 from the germline V gene are SGHRS and YFSETQ. For the CDR3, the DNA is TGCGCCAGCAGCTTGGGCGGAGAGGCCTCCTACGAGCAGTACTTC. Translated: CASSLGGEASYEQYF.

The chain employs TRBV6-2 or TRBV6-3 and TRBJ2-7, with unresolved D. V lost 2 bases and J 1 base, leaving 9 bases between the germline ends. Germline values: CDR1 MNHEY, CDR2 SVGEGT. CDR3 size: 14 residues. CDR3 sequence: CASSYVSESYEQYF. In DNA form, the CDR3 reads TGTGCCAGCAGTTACGTGTCGGAGTCCTACGAGCAGTACTTC.

There are a few counts of this clone. The chain is built from TRBV9 and TRBJ2-5, with D possibly matching TRBD2 (6 bases). Germline V gene lookup returns CDR1 SGDLS and CDR2 YYNGEE. This CDR3 is 13 amino acids long. Trimming took 4 bases from V and 2 from J, leaving 9 bases between them. CDR3 bases: TGTGCCAGCAGCCTTAGCGGTCAAGAGACCCAGTACTTC. This translates into CASSLSGQETQYF.

The chain combines TRBV4-3 with TRBJ2-7; 8 bases map to TRBD2. The CDR3 loop spans 17 amino acids. Trimming took 0 bases from V and 4 from J; bases not matched to a gene: 11. CDR1 and CDR2 (germline): LGHNA, YSLEER. The CDR3 coding sequence is TGCGCCAGCAGCCAAGATTATACCGGGGGGGCCTCGTACGAGCAGTACTTC. Translated, it gives CASSQDYTGGASYEQYF.

This clone has a single count. V is TRBV6-7 and J is TRBJ2-3; 7 nucleotides match TRBD2. TRBV6-7 is known as an ORF, though its function is uncertain. Unmatched junction bases numbered 9, after V lost 6 bases and J lost 0 bases. This CDR3 spans 16 amino acids. CDR3 nucleotides: TGTGCCAGCAGAAAATACCCTAGCGGAAGCACAGATACGCAGTATTTT. This sequence encodes CASRKYPSGSTDTQYF.

This clone was seen a handful of times. The chain joins TRBV2 to TRBJ1-4; 9 positions agree with TRBD1. V shed 5 bases, J shed 8 bases, and the junction held 6 bases outside the gene matches. In germline, CDR1 is SNHLY, CDR2 FYNNEI. The CDR3 length is 14 residues. CDR3 sequence: CASSLDRGGEKLFF. The DNA of the CDR3 is TGTGCCAGCAGTCTGGACAGGGGTGGGGAAAAACTGTTTTTT.

The V gene is TRBV5-4, the J gene TRBJ1-2, with D possibly being TRBD1 (5 bases). The germline gives CDR1 SGHNT, CDR2 YYREEE (reference sequence). Trimming removed 0 bases from V and 4 bases from J, with 13 bases in between. CDR3 length equals 15 residues. CDR3 protein: CASSLEGPTPYGYTF. The CDR3 DNA reads TGTGCCAGCAGCTTGGAGGGGCCTACACCCTATGGCTACACCTTC.

The V call is TRBV18, the J call TRBJ2-2, with 14 bases matching TRBD2. The CDR3 has 19 residues. J was trimmed by 3 bases and V by 2 bases; bases with no gene match: 8. CDR1 and CDR2 (germline): KGHSH, LQKENI. For the CDR3, the DNA is TGTGCCAGCTCACCAACCGGGACTAGCGGGAGTCTGGACACCGGGGAGCTGTTTTTT. The encoded protein is CASSPTGTSGSLDTGELFF.

This chain connects TRBV5-1 to TRBJ1-3; maybe TRBD1 (5 bases). The CDR3 is made up of 16 amino acids. With 1 base removed from V and 0 bases from J, the gap between germline ends came to 11 bases. Germline V gene lookup returns CDR1 SGHRS and CDR2 YFSETQ. The CDR3 sequence: CASSLNQGNSGNTIYF. The CDR3 nucleotides read TGCGCCAGCAGCTTGAACCAGGGCAACTCTGGAAACACCATATATTTT.

The rearrangement links TRBV9 to TRBJ2-1, with TRBD2 matching 9 bases. V lost 4 bases and J lost 0; bases outside the gene matches: 14. Germline values: CDR1 SGDLS, CDR2 YYNGEE. CDR3 length: 19 residues. DNA for the CDR3: TGTGCCAGCAGCTACTACGGGTCTAGCGGGACTACCTCCTACAATGAGCAGTTCTTC. This encodes CASSYYGSSGTTSYNEQFF.

The chain combines TRBV28 with TRBJ2-7; TRBD2 matches 8 bases. Trimming cost V 6 bases and J 0 bases; bases outside gene matches: 16. The V gene's germline CDR1 is MDHEN and CDR2 SYDVKM. The CDR3 contains 18 residues. CDR3 protein: CASREPYYGGGTSYEQYF. CDR3 DNA: TGTGCCAGCAGGGAACCGTACTATGGCGGGGGGACCTCCTACGAGCAGTACTTC.

The rearrangement joins TRBV19 to TRBJ2-1, with 8 positions matching TRBD2. CDR3 length equals 18 residues. Germline V gene lookup returns CDR1 LNHDA and CDR2 SQIVND (reference sequence). J gave up 5 bases and V 6 bases, and 18 bases lay outside the gene matches. The CDR3 here is CASRKEVVRSGGNNEQFF. The CDR3 bases are TGTGCCAGTAGAAAGGAAGTGGTGAGGAGCGGGGGCAACAATGAGCAGTTCTTC.

CDR3 in amino acids: CATSSRRAVGTQYF. CDR3 nucleotide sequence: TGTGCCACCAGCAGCCGGAGGGCCGTGGGGACCCAGTACTTC. The rearrangement joins TRBV15 to TRBJ2-5; TRBD2 is a possible D gene (6 bases). CDR3 length: 14 amino acids. V was shortened by 3 bases and J by 7 bases, with 15 bases between the two germline ends. Germline V CDR1 and CDR2: LNHNV, YYDKDF (reference sequence). The variable domain in full, completed from reference TRBV15 and TRBJ2-5, reads DAMVIQNPRYQVTQFGKPVTLSCSQTLNHNVMYWYQQKSSQAPKLLFHYYDKDFNNEADTPDNFQSRRPNTSFCFLDIRSPGLGDTAMYLCATSSRRAVGTQYFGPGTRLLVL.

This rearrangement joins TRBV19 to TRBJ2-3; TRBD2 might be the D (6 bases). From germline, CDR1 is LNHDA and CDR2 SQIVND (reference sequence). Trimming took 2 bases from V and 5 from J, leaving 8 bases between them. The CDR3 totals 13 residues. DNA for the CDR3: TGTGCCAGTAGTATAAACGGGGGAGATACGCAGTATTTT. Its protein is CASSINGGDTQYF.

This clone is a singleton in its sample. J is TRBJ2-3 and V is TRBV7-8, with TRBD2 identical over 8 bases. The V and J ends lost 7 bases and 3 bases, in that order; junction bases with no gene match: 12. The germline CDR1 and CDR2 sequences are SGHVS and FQNEAQ. CDR3 length: 16 residues. The CDR3 coding sequence is TGTGCCAGCACCCTCCGTTGGCGGGGGGCGACAGATACGCAGTATTTT. Its protein is CASTLRWRGATDTQYF.

CDR3 protein: CASSPAGRLRKNYGYTF. The CDR3 coding sequence is TGTGCCAGCAGCCCTGCGGGACGATTACGGAAAAACTATGGCTACACCTTC. The chain is built from TRBV2 and TRBJ1-2; D may be TRBD1 (5 bases). The V gene's germline CDR1 is SNHLY and CDR2 FYNNEI. The CDR3 totals 17 residues. The ends were cut back, 6 bases at V and 2 bases at J, with 22 bases in the middle.

This clone was detected only a few times. The gene calls are TRBV18 and TRBJ2-1, with 7 bases fitting TRBD1. CDR3 size: 12 residues. Germline V CDR1 and CDR2: KGHSH, LQKENI. Unmatched junction bases numbered 3, after V lost 5 bases and J lost 8 bases. The CDR3 DNA is TGTGCCAGCTCAACGACAGGGTATGAGCAGTTCTTC. This translates into CASSTTGYEQFF.

This clone was detected only a few times. The rearrangement uses TRBV28 and TRBJ1-2; D is perhaps TRBD1 (5 bases). Germline V gene sequence: CDR1 MDHEN, CDR2 SYDVKM. The CDR3 has 15 amino acids. V dropped 3 bases and J dropped 0 bases, with 11 bases sitting between them. DNA for the CDR3: TGTGCCAGCAGTTTTCCCCAGGGTTCTAACTATGGCTACACCTTC. Its translation is CASSFPQGSNYGYTF.

J is TRBJ2-7 and V is TRBV10-2; possible D gene TRBD2, 7 bases. The germline CDR1 and CDR2 sequences are WSHSY and SAAADI. Trimming pared 2 bases from V and 5 bases from J, leaving 16 bases between. This CDR3 comprises 15 residues. CDR3 residues: CASSELGREGDEQYF. As DNA, the CDR3 is TGCGCCAGCAGTGAGCTTGGCAGGGAGGGGGACGAGCAGTACTTC.

The gene calls are TRBV4-1 and TRBJ1-5; the match to TRBD1 covers 8 bases. After removal of 2 bases from V and 3 bases from J, the junction contained 12 bases not matched to a gene. The CDR3 is 18 residues long. Germline CDR1 is MGHRA and CDR2 is YSYEKL. CDR3 sequence reads: CASSQLHQGAIDNQPQHF. In DNA, the CDR3 is TGCGCCAGCAGCCAACTCCACCAGGGGGCGATTGACAATCAGCCCCAGCATTTT.

The chain couples TRBV29-1 to TRBJ1-1; D may be TRBD1 (5 bases). V lost 6 bases and J 6 bases, leaving 17 bases between the germline ends. The CDR3 consists of 13 residues. The germline V gene encodes CDR1 SQVTM and CDR2 ANQGSEA. CDR3 in DNA: TGCAGCGTCTTCCGGGGGGGGAGCCCTGAAGCTTTCTTT. Translation gives CSVFRGGSPEAFF.

The genes are TRBV23-1 and TRBJ2-4, with D perhaps TRBD1 (6 bases). TRBV23-1 is filed as an ORF, its function uncertain. V was shortened by 6 bases and J by 0 bases, with 24 bases between the two germline ends. The CDR3 has 19 residues. DNA for the CDR3: TGCGCCAGCAGCCCTATACCACGAAGGGACACCTTAGCCAAAAACATTCAGTACTTC. Protein: CASSPIPRRDTLAKNIQYF.

This chain joins TRBV4-1 and TRBJ1-2; 7 bases align to TRBD1. The CDR3 sequence is 16 residues long. The germline V gene has CDR1 MGHRA and CDR2 YSYEKL. Trimming at V came to 2 bases and at J to 5 bases, leaving 11 bases not matched to a gene. The DNA of the CDR3 is TGCGCCAGCAGCCAATTTTCGGGACAGCAACTATATGGCTACACCTTC. It translates to CASSQFSGQQLYGYTF.

This clone appeared once. The V gene is TRBV10-1, the J gene TRBJ2-5; D call uncertain. CDR3 length: 13 amino acids. Trimming left V 3 bases short and J 5 bases short, with 10 bases between. CDR1 is WNHNN, CDR2 SYGVQD, per germline (reference sequence). This CDR3 reads CASSDPSQETQYF. The CDR3 coding sequence is TGCGCCAGCAGTGATCCTAGTCAGGAGACCCAGTACTTC.

The chain carries TRBV27 and TRBJ1-1, with 7 bases that match TRBD1. This CDR3 has 15 residues. In germline, CDR1 is MNHEY, CDR2 SMNVEV (reference sequence). With V trimmed by 5 bases and J by 2 bases, 8 bases remained unmatched. The CDR3: CASSPYRGRNTEAFF. The CDR3, as DNA: TGTGCCAGCAGTCCCTACAGGGGACGAAACACTGAAGCTTTCTTT.

This clone was found once. The rearrangement joins TRBV5-1 to TRBJ1-4; TRBD1 aligns across 8 bases. The V segment lost 4 bases and the J segment 3 bases; nucleotides outside the gene matches: 5. The CDR3 covers 15 residues. From germline, CDR1 is SGHRS and CDR2 YFSETQ. CDR3 nucleotide sequence: TGCGCCAGCAGCCCTGGACAGGGCCCTAATGAAAAACTGTTTTTT. It is translated as CASSPGQGPNEKLFF.

Here the CDR3 reads CASSPGQEVNTEAFF. CDR3 in DNA: TGTGCCAGCAGCCCCGGACAGGAGGTGAACACTGAAGCTTTCTTT. The chain recombines TRBV28 with TRBJ1-1, with 7 bases aligning to TRBD1. Germline V lookup: CDR1 MDHEN, CDR2 SYDVKM. The CDR3 spans 15 residues. Trimming removed 6 bases from V and 0 bases from J; junction bases left unmatched: 7.